This T cell receptor (beta chain) was obtained from a study of cytomegalovirus exposure and HLA in healthy donors. PCR primers comprised 60 Vbeta and 13 Jbeta primers. Using immunoSEQ multiplex PCR, the repertoire was profiled, and TCRdb retains in-frame clones only, with some absent. The sample consists of some 160,000 clones, 80% to 85% of them appearing once. This CDR3 is built from 17 residues. V shed 0 bases, J shed 7 bases, and the junction held 9 bases outside the gene matches. The germline V gene encodes CDR1 LNHDA and CDR2 SQIVND (reference sequence). Study findings and constraints: Follow-up analysis found HLA locus-dependent TCR association rates, highest for DRB1 and lowest for HLA-C. Testing in vitro showed a few CMV-associated chains specific for CMV antigens. Most of the CMV-associated TCR beta chains (in a later analysis) appeared to be HLA-restricted. Some 17,000 TCR beta sequences were associated with HLA alleles at 0.05 false discovery rate in a later analysis.

This clone showed up just a few times. Its antigen is not identified. This receptor was identified in a male donor in good health and CMV-seronegative. The sample comprised PBMCs. The rearrangement uses TRBV19 and TRBJ2-1; 10 bases agree with TRBD2. In nucleotides, the CDR3 is TGTGCCAGTAGTATAGATCTTTCAGCGGGGGGGTTTAATGAGCAGTTCTTC. This sequence encodes CASSIDLSAGGFNEQFF.